The 27 T cell receptor beta chains listed next were all sequenced from one sample in a study of beta chain features in type 1 diabetes (dated by TCRdb to the late 2010s). The library was obtained by the immunoSEQ multiplex PCR assay. The entire isolated RNA was reverse transcribed using the High Capacity cDNA Reverse Transcription Kit, and thus expressed TCRB transcripts were sequenced. Entries here come from immuneACCESS through TCRdb and include only in-frame sequences with V and J called. Some clones fail to appear in such tables; in the studies checked, an unresolved V gene covers under half of the shortfall, and the cause of the remainder is unknown. For this sample the table gives around 13,000 clones, of which 35% to 55% were detected only once. The ten largest make up more than 0.75% of the sample. Sample: stem cell memory CD4+ T cells from blood. This specimen's cell subset or site label, per the study, means: stem cell-like memory CD4+ T cells. The receptors stem from a man between 18 and 35 years old in good health.

This rearrangement joins TRBV7-2 to TRBJ2-1; 7 bases fit TRBD1. Germline V gene lookup returns CDR1 SGHTA and CDR2 FQGNSA. The trim removed 5 bases at V and 7 bases at J, leaving 5 bases unmatched. CDR3 size: 13 residues. CDR3 sequence (DNA): TGTGCCAGCAGCCTGGGACAGTTGAATGAGCAGTTCTTC. It translates to CASSLGQLNEQFF.

The chain carries TRBV30 and TRBJ2-2; a possible D gene is TRBD1 (5 bases). This CDR3 spans 14 amino acids. V shed 4 bases and J shed 4 bases, with 13 bases lying between them. Germline V gives CDR1 GTSNPN, CDR2 SVGIG (reference sequence). The CDR3 DNA follows: TGTGCCTGGAATAGGGGCGTGAGCACCGGGGAGCTGTTTTTT. As protein: CAWNRGVSTGELFF.

V is TRBV5-1 and J is TRBJ2-7; a weak D match, TRBD1 (6 bases). This CDR3 comprises 13 residues. The germline V gene encodes CDR1 SGHRS and CDR2 YFSETQ. V lost 1 base and J 4 bases, leaving 9 bases between the germline ends. CDR3 sequence (DNA): TGCGCCAGCAGCTTGTCAGGGGATTACGAGCAGTACTTC. As protein: CASSLSGDYEQYF.

The CDR3 reads CASSLARVTSVTF. As DNA, the CDR3 is TGTGCCAGCAGCTTGGCCAGGGTAACCTCAGTCACCTTC. The rearrangement uses TRBV7-2 and TRBJ1-2; the D gene is possibly TRBD1 (5 bases). This CDR3 comprises 13 residues. Trimming took off 3 bases at V and 13 bases at J, with 18 bases between the two ends. The germline V gene has CDR1 SGHTA and CDR2 FQGNSA.

V gene TRBV7-2 combines with J gene TRBJ2-7, with D perhaps matching TRBD2 (6 bases). This CDR3 contains 16 residues. V was shortened by 0 bases and J by 5 bases, with 17 bases between the two germline ends. Germline V gene lookup returns CDR1 SGHTA and CDR2 FQGNSA. CDR3 nucleotide sequence: TGTGCCAGCAGCTTAGCGGCCGGGACTCGCTCACACGAGCAGTACTTC. Translating gives CASSLAAGTRSHEQYF.

This clone was seen a handful of times. This chain connects TRBV13 to TRBJ2-3; TRBD2 matches 8 bases. In germline, CDR1 is PRHDT, CDR2 FYEKMQ (reference sequence). The CDR3 runs to 16 residues. V lost 3 bases and J lost 4; bases outside the gene matches: 9. CDR3 residues: CASSLNAGGWADTQYF. The CDR3 DNA reads as TGTGCCAGCAGCTTGAATGCGGGGGGATGGGCAGATACGCAGTATTTT. Variable domain in full (rest from reference TRBV13 and TRBJ2-3): AAGVIQSPRHLIKEKRETATLKCYPIPRHDTVYWYQQGPGQDPQFLISFYEKMQSDKGSIPDRFSAQQFSDYHSELNMSSLELGDSALYFCASSLNAGGWADTQYFGPGTRLTVL.

This clone turned up a few times. The rearrangement uses TRBV6-5 and TRBJ1-1; D is possibly TRBD1 (6 bases). The germline V gene encodes CDR1 MNHEY and CDR2 SVGAGI. The CDR3 is made up of 14 amino acids. V lost 3 bases and J lost 5, with 13 bases in between. CDR3 loop: CASSYDGGRTEAFF. For the CDR3, the DNA is TGTGCCAGCAGTTATGACGGGGGGCGGACTGAAGCTTTCTTT.

This clone was counted only a few times. The chain joins TRBV7-6 to TRBJ2-3; TRBD2 is a possible D gene (6 bases). In germline, CDR1 is SGHVS, CDR2 FNYEAQ. V gave up 1 base and J gave up 0 bases, with 11 bases separating them. The CDR3 has 16 residues. The CDR3 loop reads CASSLVGGASTDTQYF. Written as DNA, the CDR3 is TGTGCCAGCAGCTTAGTTGGCGGGGCGAGCACAGATACGCAGTATTTT.

This clone has only a few counts. V and J are TRBV25-1 and TRBJ2-7; TRBD1 is a possible D gene (5 bases). Trimming removed 2 bases from V and 5 bases from J, with 10 bases in between. The length of the CDR3 is 13 residues. Germline-derived CDR1 and CDR2 are MGHDK and SYGVNS. In DNA form, the CDR3 reads TGTGCCAGCAGTGAAGGGCTGACAGACGAGCAGTACTTC. Translation: CASSEGLTDEQYF.

The chain carries TRBV11-2 and TRBJ2-5; no definite D call. Germline CDR1 SGHAT, CDR2 FQNNGV. There are 14 residues in the CDR3. Trimming took 4 bases from V and 3 from J, leaving 12 bases between them. The CDR3 loop reads CASSSRVAEETQYF. DNA of the CDR3: TGTGCCAGCAGCTCCCGCGTCGCGGAAGAGACCCAGTACTTC.

V usage is TRBV27 and J usage is TRBJ2-7; D possibly corresponds to TRBD2 (5 bases). The germline V gene has CDR1 MNHEY and CDR2 SMNVEV (reference sequence). The ends were cut back, 5 bases at V and 4 bases at J, with 9 bases in the middle. The CDR3 has 12 residues. The DNA for the CDR3 is TGTGCCAGCAGTGCACGGGGATACGAGCAGTACTTC. Amino acids: CASSARGYEQYF.

The rearrangement joins TRBV30 to TRBJ1-3; D not certain. The CDR3 runs 13 residues. CDR1 and CDR2 (germline): GTSNPN, SVGIG (reference sequence). V lost 4 bases and J lost 4, with 11 bases in between. CDR3 sequence: CAWTAGRGNTIYF. DNA for the CDR3: TGTGCCTGGACGGCGGGTCGGGGAAACACCATATATTTT. Complete variable domain (other parts from reference TRBV30 and TRBJ1-3): SQTIHQWPATLVQPVGSPLSLECTVEGTSNPNLYWYRQAAGRGLQLLFYSVGIGQISSEVPQNLSASRPQDRQFILSSKKLLLSDSGFYLCAWTAGRGNTIYFGEGSWLTVV.

This clone was seen a few times. The gene calls are TRBV19 and TRBJ2-7; TRBD1 might be the D (5 bases). CDR1 and CDR2 from the germline V gene are LNHDA and SQIVND (reference sequence). The V and J ends lost 3 bases and 4 bases respectively, with 13 bases between them. The CDR3 is 14 amino acids. The CDR3 DNA is TGTGCCAGTAGTATTTGGGGCAGCCAGTACGAGCAGTACTTC. Its translation: CASSIWGSQYEQYF.

To note about this clone: Distinct nucleotide sequences in the sample also encode this CDR3. This chain joins TRBV4-1 and TRBJ2-5; 7 bases are shared with TRBD1. V shed 5 bases, J shed 2 bases, and the junction held 2 bases outside the gene matches. This CDR3 is 13 amino acids long. Germline assignment: CDR1 MGHRA and CDR2 YSYEKL. The DNA of the CDR3 is TGCGCCAGCAGCGGGGACAGTCAAGAGACCCAGTACTTC. This codes for CASSGDSQETQYF.

The rearrangement joins TRBV2 to TRBJ1-5; a weak D match, TRBD1 (5 bases). CDR3 size: 17 residues. The V end lost 0 bases, the J end lost 2 bases, and 14 bases lay between the germline ends. Germline V CDR1 and CDR2: SNHLY, FYNNEI. CDR3 nucleotide sequence: TGTGCCAGCAGTGAAGCGCGGGGGGGTTTTGGCAATCAGCCCCAGCATTTT. Amino acid sequence: CASSEARGGFGNQPQHF.

The chain employs TRBV19 and TRBJ2-2, with 8 bases lining up with TRBD1. This CDR3 spans 17 amino acids. From germline, CDR1 is LNHDA and CDR2 SQIVND (reference sequence). V lost 4 bases and J lost 1; bases outside the gene matches: 8. CDR3 DNA: TGTGCCAGTAGTAGATACAGGGGGGAAATGAACACCGGGGAGCTGTTTTTT. Protein product: CASSRYRGEMNTGELFF.

The DNA of the CDR3 is TGTGCCAGCAGTGAAGGGGGGGCGATTAACTATGGCTACACCTTC. Translated: CASSEGGAINYGYTF. The J gene is TRBJ1-2, the V gene TRBV25-1, with a tentative D call TRBD1 (6 bases). The CDR3 sequence is 15 residues long. V was pared by 2 bases and J by 1 base, with 11 bases between. The germline CDR1 and CDR2 sequences are MGHDK and SYGVNS.

There are a few counts of this clone. The chain is built from TRBV9 and TRBJ1-5; 7 bases map to TRBD1. The CDR3 loop spans 14 amino acids. Germline V gene sequence: CDR1 SGDLS, CDR2 YYNGEE. The ends lost 4 bases at V and 2 bases at J; junction bases unmatched: 3. The CDR3 DNA follows: TGTGCCAGCAGCACAGGGGACGGCAATCAGCCCCAGCATTTT. Its translation is CASSTGDGNQPQHF.

V gene TRBV6-5 combines with J gene TRBJ2-1; 7 positions agree with TRBD2. The V segment lost 4 bases and the J segment 10 bases; nucleotides outside the gene matches: 7. Germline CDR1 and CDR2: MNHEY and SVGAGI. There are 13 residues in the CDR3. As DNA, the CDR3 is TGTGCCAGCAGTTCCGGGGGGTCCAGGGAGCAGTTCTTC. It encodes CASSSGGSREQFF.

This clone was detected only a few times. The chain carries TRBV5-1 and TRBJ2-2; 10 nucleotides align to TRBD1. The V gene's germline CDR1 is SGHRS and CDR2 YFSETQ. CDR3 size: 15 residues. Trimming cost V 4 bases and J 4 bases; bases outside gene matches: 4. CDR3 amino acids: CASSPRTGGTGELFF. CDR3 DNA sequence: TGCGCCAGCAGCCCTCGGACAGGGGGCACCGGGGAGCTGTTTTTT. Based on the CDR3 plus reference TRBV5-1 and TRBJ2-2, the full variable domain is KAGVTQTPRYLIKTRGQQVTLSCSPISGHRSVSWYQQTPGQGLQFLFEYFSETQRNKGNFPGRFSGRQFSNSRSEMNVSTLELGDSALYLCASSPRTGGTGELFFGEGSRLTVL.

The chain has TRBV2 and TRBJ2-7, with 7 positions matching TRBD1. V dropped 6 bases and J dropped 5; count of bases not matched to a gene: 10. The CDR3 covers 14 residues. Per the germline V gene, CDR1 is SNHLY and CDR2 is FYNNEI. Here the CDR3 DNA reads TGTGCCAGCAGCCCCCAGACAGGGCAGCACGAGCAGTACTTC. It translates to CASSPQTGQHEQYF.

V usage is TRBV28 and J usage is TRBJ1-5, with D unresolved. CDR3 length: 15 amino acids. V lost 5 bases and J lost 0, with 11 bases in between. Germline assignment: CDR1 MDHEN and CDR2 SYDVKM. CDR3 in DNA: TGTGCCAGCAGTCTGGCCTCAGGTAGCAATCAGCCCCAGCATTTT. This sequence encodes CASSLASGSNQPQHF.

The chain is built from TRBV5-1 and TRBJ2-7; 7 bases match TRBD1. V lost 0 bases to trimming and J lost 6 bases; unmatched junction nucleotides: 9. Germline CDR1 SGHRS, CDR2 YFSETQ. This CDR3 has 15 residues. CDR3 nucleotide sequence: TGCGCCAGCAGCTTGGTTGTTACAGGGGCCCCCGAGCAGTACTTC. This encodes CASSLVVTGAPEQYF.

V usage is TRBV7-3 and J usage is TRBJ1-6, with TRBD1 as a possible D gene (6 bases). Germline CDR1 SGHTA, CDR2 FQGTGA. This CDR3 comprises 17 residues. V lost 5 bases and J lost 6, with 20 bases in between. The CDR3: CASSLSGTFSRNSPLHF. The DNA of the CDR3 is TGTGCCAGCAGCCTCTCCGGGACATTTTCCCGTAATTCACCCCTCCACTTT.

The V gene is TRBV6-6, the J gene TRBJ2-5, with 11 bases aligning to TRBD1. Matching the DNA end better, TRBJ2-7 makes the J call doubtful. CDR3 length: 16 amino acids. The germline V gene encodes CDR1 MNHNY and CDR2 SVGAGI (reference sequence). The DNA for the CDR3 is TGTGCCAGCACGGCGGCCTTGGGACAGGGGGTTTACGAGCAGTACTTC. It encodes CASTAALGQGVYEQYF.

This clone turned up a few times. V gene TRBV6-1 combines with J gene TRBJ2-3; tentatively, D is TRBD1 (6 bases). V lost 2 bases to trimming and J lost 2 bases, with 11 bases between them. The CDR3 length is 15 residues. The germline V gene has CDR1 MNHNS and CDR2 SASEGT. The CDR3 loop is CASSEYRTATDTQYF. DNA for the CDR3: TGTGCCAGCAGTGAATATCGGACAGCCACAGATACGCAGTATTTT.

The genes are TRBV7-2 and TRBJ2-6; a possible D gene is TRBD2 (5 bases). V lost 2 bases and J 0 bases, leaving 8 bases between the germline ends. Germline lookup yields CDR1 SGHTA and CDR2 FQGNSA. The CDR3 length is 16 residues. CDR3 in DNA: TGTGCCAGCAGCTTACTTAGCGTCTCTGGGGCCAACGTCCTGACTTTC. Translated, it gives CASSLLSVSGANVLTF.